This TCR beta chain originates from a study of OX40 agonist ivuxolimab in advanced cancers. Study context: Subjects had a mean age of 60 years, with a range of about 20 to 85; around 83% were male. The study, taken as a whole, reports: Normalized expansion of T-cell clones was also low for some nonresponders. Clonal expansion by week 6 occurred in CD4+ and CD8+ blood T cells (at 0.1 to 3.0 mg/kg).

About this clone: Its matching antigen is unknown.

V gave up 5 bases and J gave up 2 bases, with 16 bases separating them. The germline V gene encodes CDR1 LNHDA and CDR2 SQIVND (reference sequence). The CDR3 runs 15 residues. Blood specimens came from baseline, cycle 4 day 1, and cycle 7 day 1. Assay used: immunoSEQ multiplex PCR; TCRdb lists only in-frame clones, some missing. The sample shows roughly 87,000 clones, over 80% of them seen only once. Material: CD4+ or CD8+ T cells sorted from blood, obtained in a trial of the OX40 agonist ivuxolimab. The receptor's source is an adult with an advanced solid tumor such as melanoma, head and neck, liver or kidney cancer. J is TRBJ2-7 and V is TRBV19, with D perhaps matching TRBD2 (5 bases). The chain's CDR3 is CASSAVDGETYEQYF. The CDR3 coding sequence is TGTGCCAGTAGTGCCGTGGACGGGGAAACCTACGAGCAGTACTTC.